This is a list of T cell receptor beta chains from one sample in a study of blood T cell repertoires in COVID-19. Libraries were prepared by immunoSEQ multiplex PCR; TCRdb keeps only in-frame clonotypes and omits some of them. This repertoire shows a few hundred thousand clones, around 91% found once; its top ten account for about 15%. Sequenced input: PBMCs or T cells enriched from blood (not recorded which). These receptors were collected from a man under 40 who had been exposed to COVID-19. Both conserved end residues are part of each CDR3. Fields, in order: clone size, J gene, D gene, V gene, CDR3 protein, CDR3 DNA. The D gene is left open where the match is weak. Clone size appears in some rows only: once, few, many, or a class for an expanded clone.

>once|TRBJ2-5|NA|TRBV19
CASSITGMETQYF
TGTGCCAGTAGCATAACAGGGATGGAGACCCAGTACTTC
>few|TRBJ2-5|TRBD1|TRBV4-1
CASSQPGQGGETQYF
TGCGCCAGCAGCCAACCGGGACAGGGGGGAGAGACCCAGTACTTC
>NA|TRBJ1-1|NA|TRBV3-1/TRBV3-2
CASSQGYDTEAFF
TGTGCCAGCAGCCAAGGTTATGACACTGAAGCTTTCTTT
>NA|TRBJ1-2|NA|TRBV7-9
CASIPPRTETVNYGYTF
TGTGCCAGCATCCCCCCCCGTACGGAGACAGTTAACTATGGCTACACCTTC
>NA|TRBJ1-2|NA|TRBV2
CASSVGNNYGYTF
TGTGCCAGCAGTGTGGGCAATAACTATGGCTACACCTTC
>NA|TRBJ1-2|NA|TRBV25-1
CASSESKDGADGYTF
TGTGCCAGCAGTGAATCGAAGGATGGTGCGGATGGCTACACCTTC
>NA|TRBJ2-1|TRBD1|TRBV4-1
CASSRAGTDNEQFF
TGCGCCAGCAGCCGGGCAGGGACAGACAATGAGCAGTTCTTC
>NA|TRBJ2-5|NA|TRBV7-9
CASSPPEAGETQYF
TGTGCCAGCAGCCCCCCCGAGGCAGGGGAGACCCAGTACTTC
>NA|TRBJ2-3|NA|TRBV5-4
CASSSRSSRGDTQYF
TGTGCCAGCAGCTCCCGATCTAGCCGTGGAGATACGCAGTATTTT
>NA|TRBJ1-2|TRBD1|TRBV6-5
CASRTTGANYGYTF
TGTGCCAGCAGAACGACAGGGGCTAACTATGGCTACACCTTC
>once|TRBJ1-4|NA|TRBV6-5
CASRTGGREKLFF
TGTGCCAGCAGAACCGGGGGGCGAGAAAAACTGTTTTTT
>NA|TRBJ2-1|NA|TRBV29-1
CSGGTLGEQFF
TGCAGCGGGGGGACACTCGGTGAGCAGTTCTTC
>NA|TRBJ2-2|NA|TRBV7-9
CASRLPGSGELFF
TGTGCCAGCAGGCTCCCCGGGTCCGGGGAGCTGTTTTTT
>NA|TRBJ1-5|NA|TRBV7-2
CASSLVPQGWPQHF
TGTGCCAGCAGCTTAGTGCCGCAGGGTTGGCCCCAGCATTTT
>NA|TRBJ2-5|TRBD2|TRBV10-3
CAIKGRGGNQETQYF
TGTGCCATCAAGGGGCGGGGGGGCAACCAAGAGACCCAGTACTTC
>once|TRBJ2-3|TRBD2|TRBV4-2
CASSQSRGLGHTDTQYF
TGTGCCAGCAGTCAAAGTAGGGGACTAGGGCACACAGATACGCAGTATTTT
>NA|TRBJ2-3|NA|TRBV24-1
CATSDSSGITQYF
TGTGCCACCAGTGATTCGTCCGGGATTACGCAGTATTTT
>NA|TRBJ1-1|TRBD1|TRBV5-1
CASRDREGPEAFF
TGCGCCAGCAGGGACAGGGAAGGACCTGAAGCTTTCTTT
>NA|TRBJ1-1|NA|TRBV19
CASSMGRNTEAFF
TGTGCCAGTAGTATGGGGAGGAACACTGAAGCTTTCTTT
>NA|TRBJ1-2|TRBD1|TRBV7-2
CASSTRTGSFGAYGYTF
TGTGCCAGCAGCACCCGGACAGGGTCCTTCGGTGCCTATGGCTACACCTTC
>NA|TRBJ2-7|NA|TRBV9
CASSVVASGEQYF
TGTGCCAGCAGCGTAGTGGCATCGGGCGAGCAGTACTTC
>NA|TRBJ2-5|TRBD2|TRBV4-1
CASSHGSGGGVETQYF
TGCGCCAGCAGCCACGGGAGCGGGGGTGGTGTAGAGACCCAGTACTTC
>NA|TRBJ2-3|NA|TRBV5-1
CASSLVEGADTQYF
TGCGCCAGCAGCTTGGTAGAGGGGGCAGATACGCAGTATTTT
>NA|TRBJ1-5|NA|TRBV19
CASTPTGFNQPQHF
TGTGCCAGTACCCCGACGGGATTCAATCAGCCCCAGCATTTT
>NA|TRBJ2-5|TRBD2|TRBV2
CASRGGGVETQYF
TGTGCCAGCCGAGGCGGGGGGGTAGAGACCCAGTACTTC
>few|TRBJ1-2|TRBD1|TRBV4-3
CASSRRTGDGYTF
TGCGCCAGCAGCCGGCGGACAGGGGATGGCTACACCTTC
>NA|TRBJ2-2|TRBD2|TRBV12-5
CASGLVLGTSVTGELFF
TGTGCTAGTGGTTTGGTACTAGGGACTAGCGTCACCGGGGAGCTGTTTTTT
>NA|TRBJ2-4|NA|TRBV28
CASSLDFRGLAKNIQYF
TGTGCCAGCAGTTTGGATTTCAGGGGCCTAGCCAAAAACATTCAGTACTTC
>NA|TRBJ1-5|TRBD1|TRBV29-1
CSVGFQGDQPQHF
TGCAGCGTTGGGTTCCAGGGGGATCAGCCCCAGCATTTT
>NA|TRBJ1-1|NA|TRBV19
CASSIDAPGHLNTEAFF
TGTGCCAGTAGTATAGATGCACCGGGACACCTGAACACTGAAGCTTTCTTT
>NA|TRBJ2-1|NA|TRBV6-6
CASLAGNSYNEQFF
TGTGCCAGCCTTGCAGGGAACTCCTACAATGAGCAGTTCTTC
>NA|TRBJ2-5|NA|TRBV27
CASSSTQETQYF
TGTGCCAGCAGTTCTACTCAAGAGACCCAGTACTTC
>NA|TRBJ2-3|NA|TRBV7-2
CASSPPGSDTQYF
TGTGCCAGCAGCCCCCCAGGGTCAGATACGCAGTATTTT
>NA|TRBJ2-3|TRBD2|TRBV2
CASPPAGVTDTQYF
TGTGCCAGCCCCCCAGCGGGGGTCACAGATACGCAGTATTTT
>NA|TRBJ2-1|TRBD2|TRBV10-3
CAITRGGNNEQFF
TGTGCCATCACCCGGGGGGGTAACAATGAGCAGTTCTTC
>NA|TRBJ2-7|NA|TRBV7-9
CASSLKPGAYPSYEQYF
TGTGCCAGCAGCTTAAAACCAGGCGCCTACCCGTCCTACGAGCAGTACTTC
>NA|TRBJ2-7|NA|TRBV4-1
CASSQGETLYEQYF
TGCGCCAGCAGCCAAGGGGAGACCCTCTACGAGCAGTACTTC
>NA|TRBJ1-4|NA|TRBV19
CASRTRGQGEDATNEKLFF
TGTGCCAGTAGGACTCGTGGACAAGGAGAAGACGCAACTAATGAAAAACTGTTTTTT
>many|TRBJ1-6|NA|TRBV19
CASRRRDGENSPLHF
TGTGCCAGTAGGAGGAGGGACGGCGAAAATTCACCCCTCCACTTT
>NA|TRBJ2-2|NA|TRBV5-1
CASSFRDKYLSNTGELFF
TGCGCCAGCAGCTTCAGGGACAAGTACCTTTCAAACACCGGGGAGCTGTTTTTT
>NA|TRBJ1-1|NA|TRBV6-1
CASSEGRGGLTEAFF
TGTGCCAGCAGTGAGGGGCGGGGCGGATTGACTGAAGCTTTCTTT
>NA|TRBJ2-1|TRBD2|TRBV7-6
CASSLVSGGSYNEQFF
TGTGCCAGCAGCTTAGTTAGCGGGGGCTCCTACAATGAGCAGTTCTTC
>NA|TRBJ2-3|NA|TRBV6-5
CASKGGHRTDTQYF
TGTGCCAGCAAAGGGGGTCACCGCACAGATACGCAGTATTTT
>NA|TRBJ1-1|TRBD1|TRBV6-4
CASRGQQINTEAFF
TGTGCCAGCAGGGGACAGCAGATAAACACTGAAGCTTTCTTT
>NA|TRBJ2-3|TRBD2|TRBV5-6
CASSWTGLAGGQDTQYF
TGTGCCAGCAGCTGGACCGGACTAGCGGGGGGGCAAGATACGCAGTATTTT
>NA|TRBJ1-6|TRBD1|TRBV4-1
CASSHPGQGANSPLHF
TGCGCCAGCAGCCACCCCGGACAGGGGGCTAATTCACCCCTCCACTTT
>NA|TRBJ2-3|TRBD1|TRBV6-4
CASSEGQGADTQYF
TGTGCCAGCAGTGAGGGACAGGGTGCAGATACGCAGTATTTT
>NA|TRBJ2-3|NA|TRBV7-2
CASSVIPAGGTDTQYF
TGTGCCAGCAGCGTAATTCCGGCGGGCGGCACAGATACGCAGTATTTT
>NA|TRBJ2-3|TRBD2|TRBV5-1
CASSVAGGRDTQYF
TGCGCCAGCAGCGTAGCGGGGGGGCGAGATACGCAGTATTTT